The 9 T cell receptor beta chains reported below all come from one sample, sequenced in a study of T cell responses to AZD1222 COVID-19 vaccine. The protocol was immunoSEQ multiplex PCR, while the TCRdb copy is restricted to in-frame clones and leaves out a portion. The data hold about 140,000 clones, with about 89% observed a single time. This specimen was peripheral blood, taken 28 days after the second dose of the MenACWY control vaccine. Receptors originate from an adult who received the MenACWY meningococcal vaccine as a control.

The chain recombines TRBV5-1 with TRBJ1-6; the D gene is possibly TRBD1 (6 bases). The ends were cut back, 0 bases at V and 4 bases at J, with 11 bases in the middle. The V gene's germline CDR1 is SGHRS and CDR2 YFSETQ. The CDR3 covers 16 residues. Here the CDR3 reads CASSLGLDSYNSPLHF. The CDR3 DNA reads TGCGCCAGCAGCTTGGGATTGGACAGTTATAATTCACCCCTCCACTTT. Full variable domain (rest looked up from reference TRBV5-1 and TRBJ1-6): KAGVTQTPRYLIKTRGQQVTLSCSPISGHRSVSWYQQTPGQGLQFLFEYFSETQRNKGNFPGRFSGRQFSNSRSEMNVSTLELGDSALYLCASSLGLDSYNSPLHFGNGTRLTVT.

DNA of the CDR3: TGTGCCAGCACTAAAAGGGGCCGCAAAAAGGACAATGAGCAGTTCTTC. Translating it yields CASTKRGRKKDNEQFF. The gene calls are TRBV28 and TRBJ2-1, with a possible D match to TRBD1 (5 bases). Germline V gives CDR1 MDHEN, CDR2 SYDVKM. The CDR3 is 16 residues long. Trimming took 7 bases from V and 5 from J, leaving 21 bases between them.

V gene TRBV13 combines with J gene TRBJ1-1, with D perhaps matching TRBD1 (5 bases). This CDR3 is 15 amino acids long. Germline CDR1 and CDR2: PRHDT and FYEKMQ (reference sequence). With 5 bases removed from V and 0 bases from J, the gap between germline ends came to 13 bases. CDR3 amino acids: CASSKDIYMNTEAFF. The CDR3, as DNA: TGTGCCAGCAGCAAGGACATTTACATGAACACTGAAGCTTTCTTT.

This clone is a singleton in its sample. The gene calls are TRBV19 and TRBJ2-1; D tentatively reads TRBD1 or TRBD2 (5 bases each). The germline V gene encodes CDR1 LNHDA and CDR2 SQIVND (reference sequence). Between the trimmed V and J ends, which lost 5 bases and 12 bases, there was a span of 14 bases. The CDR3 runs 12 residues. CDR3 DNA sequence: TGTGCCAGTAGTGATGGGGCTAGCATGCAGTTCTTC. Translated: CASSDGASMQFF.

The chain uses TRBV3-1 (or the pseudogene TRBV3-2) and TRBJ2-2, with 7 bases matching TRBD1. The junction had 8 bases not matched to a gene; V was cut back by 4 bases and J by 0 bases. CDR1 and CDR2 from the germline V gene are LGHDT and YNNKEL (reference sequence). CDR3 size: 17 residues. The CDR3 DNA reads TGTGCCAGCAGCCCCCAGGGGCAGGGGGCGAACACCGGGGAGCTGTTTTTT. Its translation is CASSPQGQGANTGELFF.

This chain links TRBV5-6 with TRBJ2-5; TRBD1 matches 7 bases. V shed 4 bases and J 5 bases; nucleotides not matched to a gene: 11. The CDR3 sequence is 15 residues long. The germline V gene encodes CDR1 SGHDT and CDR2 YYEEEE. As DNA, the CDR3 is TGTGCCAGCAGCCCGAGACAGGGTAGTTTCGAGACCCAGTACTTC. It specifies CASSPRQGSFETQYF.

This rearrangement joins TRBV24-1 to TRBJ1-2; 11 bases are a match to TRBD1. Germline V gene data show CDR1 as KGHDR and CDR2 as SFDVKD. The CDR3 sequence is 15 residues long. The V gene end was trimmed by 2 bases and the J gene end by 4 bases; junction bases not matched to a gene: 2. The CDR3 sequence is CATSDSGQGVYGYTF. In DNA, the CDR3 is TGTGCCACCAGTGATTCGGGACAGGGGGTCTATGGCTACACCTTC.

The J gene is TRBJ2-3, the V gene TRBV19, with 12 bases lining up with TRBD2. V dropped 4 bases and J dropped 4; count of bases not matched to a gene: 3. CDR1 and CDR2 (germline): LNHDA, SQIVND (reference sequence). CDR3 length equals 15 residues. DNA for the CDR3: TGTGCCAGTAGTAGCAGACTAGCGGGAGCAGATACGCAGTATTTT. Translated, it gives CASSSRLAGADTQYF.

The chain couples TRBV28 to TRBJ2-2; unclear D gene. Trimming removed 5 bases at V and 5 bases at J, with 6 bases between. Germline assignment: CDR1 MDHEN and CDR2 SYDVKM. CDR3 length: 12 residues. This CDR3 reads CASSPQTGELFF. The CDR3 nucleotides read TGTGCCAGCAGTCCGCAAACCGGGGAGCTGTTTTTT.